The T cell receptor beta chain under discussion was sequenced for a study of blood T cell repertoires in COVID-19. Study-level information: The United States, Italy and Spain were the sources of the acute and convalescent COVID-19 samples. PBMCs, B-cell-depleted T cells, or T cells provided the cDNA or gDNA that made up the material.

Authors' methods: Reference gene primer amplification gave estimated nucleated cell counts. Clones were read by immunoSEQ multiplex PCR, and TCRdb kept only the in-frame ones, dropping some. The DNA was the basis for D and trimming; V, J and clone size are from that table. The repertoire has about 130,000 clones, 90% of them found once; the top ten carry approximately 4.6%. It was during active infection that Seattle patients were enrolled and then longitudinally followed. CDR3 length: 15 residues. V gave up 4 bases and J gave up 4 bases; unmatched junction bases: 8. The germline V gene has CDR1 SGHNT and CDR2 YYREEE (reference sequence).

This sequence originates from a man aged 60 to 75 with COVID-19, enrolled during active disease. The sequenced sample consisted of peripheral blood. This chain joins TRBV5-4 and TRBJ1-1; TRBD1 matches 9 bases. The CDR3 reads CASSTRQGGSTEAFF. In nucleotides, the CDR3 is TGTGCCAGCAGCACTCGACAGGGGGGGAGCACTGAAGCTTTCTTT.